A selection of T cell receptor beta chains follows, all from one sample in a study of shared clonotypes between healthy human individuals. The protocol was immunoSEQ multiplex PCR, while the TCRdb copy is restricted to in-frame clones and leaves out a portion. The sample contains approximately 2,200,000 clones, about 93% of which appear only once. The material sequenced was naive CD8+ T cells from PBMCs. These TCRs come from a man aged 18 to 35 in good health. Some clones in this sample may be carry-over from other donors' samples. CDR3s include the opening cysteine and the closing phenylalanine or tryptophan. Fields, in order: J gene, V gene, CDR3 protein.

TRBJ1-2,TRBV6-6,CASSPWTSYGYTF
TRBJ2-7,TRBV7-3,CASSTIAGGGASEQYF
TRBJ1-1,TRBV27,CASSLGKRVNTEAFF
TRBJ1-5,TRBV5-8,CASSLQGDSNQPQHF
TRBJ2-1,TRBV7-8,CASSLSGGWRNEQFF
TRBJ1-2,TRBV7-9,CASSSDRDPLYGYTF
TRBJ2-5,TRBV18,CASSPPSRAAQETQYF
TRBJ1-5,TRBV7-8,CASSWSNQPQHF
TRBJ2-7,TRBV4-1,CASASEGFPYEQYF
TRBJ1-2,TRBV14,CASSQSRVLYGYTF
TRBJ1-1,TRBV6-1,CASSEARSGLSEAFF
TRBJ2-1,TRBV7-9,CASSEDRAGEQFF
TRBJ1-5,TRBV4-1,CASSRGERQPQHF
TRBJ2-1,TRBV4-1,CASSQVMREGRYEQFF
TRBJ2-1,TRBV6-1,CASSRTSGNNEQFF
TRBJ2-2,TRBV7-6,CASSPRKGNTGELFF
TRBJ1-4,TRBV19,CASSPWDDATNEKLFF
TRBJ2-2,TRBV29-1,CSVMDRDRGGELFF
TRBJ1-1,TRBV19,CASSFPGQGVTEAFF
TRBJ2-4,TRBV5-1,CASSFLGLQNIQYF
TRBJ1-1,TRBV6-5,CASSYGGSTEAFF
TRBJ1-5,TRBV6-5,CASSFYREDSNQPQHF
TRBJ2-3,TRBV10-3,CAISQGLARLTDTQYF
TRBJ1-4,TRBV6-6,CASSYLAGGNELFF
TRBJ1-3,TRBV9,CASSVAPGAGGNTIYF
TRBJ2-7,TRBV11-2,CASSVAGEAPSYEQYF
TRBJ2-3,TRBV7-9,CASSGLAGGTPPTDTQYF
TRBJ1-5,TRBV7-9,CASSSVESGEPQHF
TRBJ2-7,TRBV10-3,CAIRASTYEQYF
TRBJ2-7,TRBV13,CASSSLTGYYEQYF
TRBJ1-2,TRBV7-3,CASSKTGTGVEGYTF
TRBJ2-1,TRBV9,CASSQSLSSSNEQFF
TRBJ2-3,TRBV7-3,CASSLAGGSDTQYF
TRBJ2-2,TRBV27,CASPRGPGELFF
TRBJ1-1,TRBV9,CASGRDGQAFF
TRBJ1-5,TRBV7-9,CASSPGQNNQPQHF
TRBJ2-4,TRBV5-5,CASRTRGDKNIQYF
TRBJ2-1,TRBV2,CASSSPSYNEQFF
TRBJ1-2,TRBV7-6,CASSPLGGYGYTF
TRBJ2-5,TRBV28,CASSHGQLQETQYF
TRBJ2-5,TRBV5-6,CASSLALQTQYF
TRBJ2-2,TRBV28,CASSFIREEGGELFF
TRBJ2-3,TRBV30,CAWSVLLSAEDTQYF
TRBJ2-7,TRBV29-1,CSVYGPGQGAREQYF
TRBJ1-5,TRBV19,CAGGDRVRQPQHF
TRBJ1-5,TRBV28,CASNFMKTVISNQPQHF
TRBJ1-1,TRBV28,CASSTGPTEAFF
TRBJ1-1,TRBV15,CATSRAGVNTEAFF
TRBJ2-5,TRBV11-2,CASSAGLAAMYQETQYF